This T cell receptor beta chain was obtained from a study of identical twins. Study observations and caveats: Weaker excess twin sharing was seen among beta out-of-frame sequences. Cord blood's abundant beta clonotypes had fewer insertions, unlike memory repertoires.

With no exceptions, donors were healthy Caucasians. Template switching added a universal primer site, and cDNA bore unique molecular identifiers. TCRdb recomputed calls from the 5' RACE reads with MiXCR, one row per CDR3 protein. The table includes about 1.7 million distinct CDR3 sequences, around a third detected once. With regard to this clonotype: Antigen specificity is unknown.

Sequences were obtained from cord blood. This receptor was identified in a newborn girl in good health.

For the CDR3, the DNA is TGTGCCAGTCAGAGCCCCTCCTACGAGCAGTACTTC. This sequence encodes CASQSPSYEQYF. The chain combines TRBV7-9 with TRBJ2-7; D not resolved. V was trimmed by 9 bases and J by 0 bases, leaving 9 bases between them. The CDR3 is 12 residues long. Germline V gene lookup returns CDR1 SEHNR and CDR2 FQNEAQ (reference sequence).